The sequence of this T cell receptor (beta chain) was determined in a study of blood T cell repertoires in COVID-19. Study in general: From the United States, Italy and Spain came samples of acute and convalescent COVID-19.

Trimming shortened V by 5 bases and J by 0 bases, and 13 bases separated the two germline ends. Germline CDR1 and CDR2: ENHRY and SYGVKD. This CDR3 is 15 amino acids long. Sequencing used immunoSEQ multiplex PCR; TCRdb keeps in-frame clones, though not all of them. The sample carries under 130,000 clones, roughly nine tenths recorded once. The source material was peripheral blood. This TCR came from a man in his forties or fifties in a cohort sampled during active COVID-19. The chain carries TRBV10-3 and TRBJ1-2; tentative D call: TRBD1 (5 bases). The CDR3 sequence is CAISKGEESNYGYTF. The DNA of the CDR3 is TGTGCCATCAGTAAAGGGGAGGAGTCTAACTATGGCTACACCTTC.